The rows below give T cell receptor beta chains drawn from one sample of a study of blood T cells in healthy people across ages. TCRdb used MiXCR to reprocess the 5' RACE reads, holding one entry per CDR3 protein. This sample has hundreds of thousands of distinct CDR3 sequences, with around 21% found just once. The sequenced material came from blood. These receptors came from a man aged 70-80 years in good health. Each CDR3 is given with its conserved first and last residue. Each record gives: D gene, J gene, CDR3 length, V gene, clone size, CDR3 DNA, CDR3 protein. D genes are given only for firm matches. The listing skips clone size in some rows; elsewhere it reads once, few, many or a size class.

- TRBJ1-1 16 TRBV7-3 - TGTGCCAGCACCTTCTTGGGGGGCCCCTCGTGGGATGAAGCTTTCTTT CASTFLGGPSWDEAFF
TRBD1 TRBJ1-1 13 TRBV29-1 few TGCAGCGTTATAGACAGGGGGGGCACTGAAGCTTTCTTT CSVIDRGGTEAFF
- TRBJ2-1 13 TRBV29-1 many TGCAGCGTTGCGGGTAGCTCCTACAATGAGCAGTTCTTC CSVAGSSYNEQFF
- TRBJ1-6 14 TRBV20-1 - TGCAGTGCTAGAGTTACGGCCGTTGATTCACCCCTCCACTTT CSARVTAVDSPLHF
- TRBJ2-7 13 TRBV20-1 - TGCAGTGCTAGAGATGGGGGTGTCTACGAGCAGTACTTC CSARDGGVYEQYF
- TRBJ1-3 15 TRBV18 - TGTGCCAGCTCACCTCAAGGGGCGTCTGGAAACACCATATATTTT CASSPQGASGNTIYF
TRBD1 TRBJ2-1 15 TRBV20-1 - TGCAGTGCTAGTCTTGGGACAGCCGTCTACGATGAGCAGTTCTTC CSASLGTAVYDEQFF
- TRBJ2-5 15 TRBV6-1 - - CASSTSGRVGETQYF
- TRBJ2-2 15 TRBV19 - TGTGCCAGTAGTATAAGGAAGGATAAGACCGGGGAGCTGTTTTTT CASSIRKDKTGELFF
- TRBJ2-5 15 TRBV28 - TGTGCCGGCAGTACCGGGACAAGGGGGCAAGAGACCCAGTACTTC CAGSTGTRGQETQYF
TRBD1 TRBJ2-7 15 TRBV6-1 - TGTGCCAGCAGTGCCCAGGGACAGACCGCTTACGAGCAGTACTTC CASSAQGQTAYEQYF
TRBD2 TRBJ2-7 15 TRBV15 - TGTGCCACCAGCAGATTAGCGGGAGGGCCTCTCGAGCAGTACTTC CATSRLAGGPLEQYF
TRBD1 TRBJ2-5 13 TRBV19 few TGTGCCAGTAGTCCGGGACAGGGCTTGACCCAGTACTTC CASSPGQGLTQYF
- TRBJ2-2 14 TRBV5-1 - TGCGCCAGCAAAGGGGCAGAGAACACCGGGGAGCTGTTTTTT CASKGAENTGELFF
- TRBJ2-2 14 TRBV20-1 few TGCAGTGCTTCCGGGATCAGCTGGGGCGGGGAGCTGTTTTTT CSASGISWGGELFF
- TRBJ2-1 18 TRBV11-2 few TGTGCCAGCAGCCGCCTTTCGGGGTACCCGAGCTCCTACAATGAGCAGTTCTTC CASSRLSGYPSSYNEQFF
- TRBJ1-2 14 TRBV6-5 - TGTGCCAGCAGGGGCTGGAGGACTAACTATGGCTACACCTTC CASRGWRTNYGYTF
- TRBJ2-1 17 TRBV7-6 - TGTGCCAGCAGCAACCGAGGGGGCGGGAAATCCTACAATGAGCAGTTCTTC CASSNRGGGKSYNEQFF
TRBD2 TRBJ2-1 14 TRBV12-3/TRBV12-4 - TGTGCCAGCAGTCCTAGCGGGAGTTCGGGTGAGCAGTTCTTC CASSPSGSSGEQFF
- TRBJ2-6 15 TRBV28 - TGTGCCAGCAGACCACGTAACTCTGGGGCCAACGTCCTGACTTTC CASRPRNSGANVLTF
TRBD1 TRBJ1-5 15 TRBV7-9 - TGTGCCAGCAGCTTTCAGGGGGCTCCCGGTCAGCCCCAGCATTTT CASSFQGAPGQPQHF
- TRBJ1-2 12 TRBV20-1 - TGCAGTCAATCAGGCCCTTCCTCTGGCTACACCTTC CSQSGPSSGYTF
TRBD2 TRBJ2-1 15 TRBV11-1 - TGTGCCAGCAGTAAACTAGCGGGAGCGCTGAATGAGCAGTTCTTC CASSKLAGALNEQFF
- TRBJ2-1 10 TRBV28 many TGTGCCACTTCCTACAATGAGCAGTTCTTC CATSYNEQFF
TRBD2 TRBJ2-4 16 TRBV27 - TGTGCCAGCAGAATACGGGGGGGCTTGGGCAAAACCATTCAGTACTTC CASRIRGGLGKTIQYF
TRBD1 TRBJ1-5 16 TRBV20-1 - TGCAGTGCTAGAGAAACCGGGACAGGGGGAGGTCAGCCCCAGCATTTT CSARETGTGGGQPQHF
- TRBJ2-1 14 TRBV30 few TGTGCCTGGGAGGGGTTGGGAGGAGACAATGAGCAGTTCTTC CAWEGLGGDNEQFF
- TRBJ2-5 13 TRBV2 few TGTGCCGCAGATACAGGGCGACAAGAGACCCAGTACTTC CAADTGRQETQYF
- TRBJ2-1 15 TRBV3-1 few TGTGCCAGCAGCCAACCGGGACCGATCTACAATGAGCAGTTCTTC CASSQPGPIYNEQFF
- TRBJ2-3 15 TRBV29-1 - TGCAGCGTTGAAATGCAGGGACGTGGCACAGATACGCAGTATTTT CSVEMQGRGTDTQYF
TRBD2 TRBJ2-3 17 TRBV5-5 few TGTGCCAGCAGCTGGGGGGGACTAGCGGGAGTAGGTGATACGCAGTATTTT CASSWGGLAGVGDTQYF